This entry features one T cell receptor beta chain sequence. The antigen remains unidentified. Adult Caucasians living in Nashville, Tennessee made up all of the donors. Data came from immunoSEQ multiplex PCR; TCRdb stores just in-frame clones and leaves some out. The sample shows 2,100,000 or so clones, around 95% of them seen only once. This sample stems from a study of shared clonotypes between healthy human individuals. At the level of the study: Plates per donor: three CD4 naive, three CD4 memory, two CD8 naive, one CD8 memory.

Study-level points and caveats: Expectations were that clonotype sharing among donors would be affected by sequencing depth. What rarefaction showed was incomplete sorted-subset sequencing despite large depth.

This CDR3 spans 13 amino acids. Germline assignment: CDR1 SNHLY and CDR2 FYNNEI. Trimming stripped 6 bases from V and 1 base from J, with 10 bases between. Input material: naive CD4+ T cells sorted from blood. As to subset: CD45RA+ positively selected. V is TRBV2 and J is TRBJ2-7; no clear D gene. This receptor was taken from a man younger than 35 in good health. CDR3 DNA sequence: TGTGCCAGCAGACTCCGGCCGTCCTACGAGCAGTACTTC. Protein sequence: CASRLRPSYEQYF.